This T cell receptor (beta chain) originates from a study of OX40 agonist ivuxolimab in advanced cancers. Study information: One hepatocellular carcinoma and a couple of cutaneous melanoma patients partially responded.

CDR1 and CDR2 from the germline V gene are SGHTA and FQGNSA. This CDR3 has 14 amino acids. V lost 2 bases, J lost 4 bases, and 4 bases stayed unmatched. Libraries were prepared by immunoSEQ multiplex PCR; TCRdb keeps only in-frame clonotypes and omits some of them. Of 60,000 to 100,000 clones listed, about nine tenths are singletons. This chain links TRBV7-2 with TRBJ2-5; 7 bases agree with TRBD2. The sequences come from CD4+ or CD8+ T cells sorted from blood, collected in a trial of the OX40 agonist ivuxolimab. The receptor comes from an adult with an advanced solid tumor such as melanoma, head and neck, liver or kidney cancer. The CDR3, as DNA: TGTGCCAGCAGCTTACCCGGCGGGGGAGAGACCCAGTACTTC. It codes for CASSLPGGGETQYF.